This T cell receptor beta chain was found in a study of cytomegalovirus exposure and HLA in healthy donors. Study-level findings and limits: Presence/absence analyses took donor sequencing depth as roughly uniform.

A single count supports this clone. Its antigen is unknown. A multiplex PCR was run with 60 Vbeta primers and 13 Jbeta primers. In the original processing: As a later analysis found, there were tens of millions of unique TCR beta chains, of which some 10 million were shared. Repertoires were generated with immunoSEQ multiplex PCR, while TCRdb's copy carries only in-frame clones and drops some. The DNA was the basis for D and trimming; V, J and clone size are from that table. The sample shows roughly 190,000 clones, around 84% of them seen only once. Germline CDR1 ENHRY, CDR2 SYGVKD. The germline V and J ends were trimmed by 4 bases and 4 bases, with 16 bases remaining between them. The CDR3 spans 16 residues.

The specimen sequenced was PBMCs. The receptor was derived from a woman younger than 30 in good health and CMV-seronegative. The rearrangement joins TRBV10-3 to TRBJ2-2; D may be TRBD2 (6 bases). CDR3 sequence reads: CAISGGDSQSTGELFF. The CDR3 bases are TGTGCCATCAGTGGGGGGGACTCCCAGAGCACCGGGGAGCTGTTTTTT.